This TCR beta chain was documented in a study of T cells in localized non-small cell lung cancer. Clones were sequenced by immunoSEQ multiplex PCR, and TCRdb holds only the in-frame ones, with some missing. Of about 78,000 clones listed, 84% are singletons. With regard to this clone: Antigen specificity is unknown.

Study-wide results and limits: Heterogeneity within the tumor remains possible, as just one region underwent sequencing. Uninvolved adjacent lung had the highest recorded T cell clonality, with tumor below it. Out of the top 100 tumor clones, a median around 57 were seen in adjacent lung.

This CDR3 comprises 15 residues. Looked up from germline, CDR1 is SGHRS and CDR2 is YFSETQ. Trimming removed 1 base at V and 4 bases at J, with 11 bases between. The chain uses TRBV5-1 and TRBJ2-2; no clear D. The sample here was peripheral blood, taken before any cancer treatment. The receptor's source is a man aged 35-75 years with stage I lung adenocarcinoma. CDR3 protein: CASSLRIESTGELFF. As DNA, the CDR3 is TGCGCCAGCAGCTTGCGTATTGAGAGCACCGGGGAGCTGTTTTTT.